A selection of T cell receptor beta chains follows, all from one sample in a study of cytomegalovirus exposure and HLA in healthy donors. Produced via immunoSEQ multiplex PCR; TCRdb's table is partial and in-frame only. This sample has approximately 300,000 clones, with around 86% found just once. Sequencing was carried out using PBMCs. Every receptor here comes from a young woman in good health and CMV-seronegative. CDR3s include the opening cysteine and the closing phenylalanine or tryptophan. The order of the fields is D gene, clone size, V gene, J gene, CDR3 DNA, CDR3 protein. A D gene is named only where the DNA matches it firmly. Rows give clone size only sometimes, using once, few, many, or a class for an expanded clone.

>-|-|TRBV18|TRBJ2-7
TGTGCCAGCTCACCAGGGCCACTGGGCGAGCAGTACTTC
CASSPGPLGEQYF
>TRBD1|once|TRBV5-1|TRBJ2-5
TGCGCCCCAGGGGGCCAAGAGACCCAGTACTTC
CAPGGQETQYF
>-|-|TRBV6-5|TRBJ1-2
TGTGCCAGCAGTTACTCGGGGACTTACTATGGCTACACCTTC
CASSYSGTYYGYTF
>-|-|TRBV25-1|TRBJ1-4
TGTGCCAGCAGTGAACCCCAGGAGGCTAATGAAAAACTGTTTTTT
CASSEPQEANEKLFF
>-|-|TRBV27|TRBJ2-7
TGTGCCAGCAGTTTGACAGGTAACGAGCAGTACTTC
CASSLTGNEQYF
>-|once|TRBV5-6|TRBJ1-2
TGTGCCAGCAGCTTGATCGACTCCTATGGCTACACCTTC
CASSLIDSYGYTF
>-|-|TRBV15|TRBJ1-5
TGTGCCACCAGCAGAGTAGATGGCAATCAGCCCCAGCATTTT
CATSRVDGNQPQHF
>TRBD1|-|TRBV6-4|TRBJ2-7
TGTGCCAGCAGGAACAGGGGGCTCACCATCTACGAGCAGTACTTC
CASRNRGLTIYEQYF
>TRBD1|-|TRBV5-6|TRBJ1-2
TGTGCCAGCAACAACAGGGGCCCCAGCTATGGCTACACCTTC
CASNNRGPSYGYTF
>TRBD1|few|TRBV7-9|TRBJ1-1
TGTGCCAGCAGCGTGGGACAGGCCCTACAAGCTTTCTTT
CASSVGQALQAFF
>TRBD2|-|TRBV27|TRBJ2-1
TGTGCCAGCAGTCCGCAGCTAGCGGGAGCATACAATGAGCAGTTCTTC
CASSPQLAGAYNEQFF
>-|-|TRBV5-1|TRBJ2-3
TGCGCCAGCAGCCGGACAGTTACAGATACGCAGTATTTT
CASSRTVTDTQYF
>TRBD1|-|TRBV4-2|TRBJ2-5
TGTGCCAGCAGCCAAGGAACCGGGACAGGTTGGGCCCAGTACTTC
CASSQGTGTGWAQYF
>TRBD1|once|TRBV19|TRBJ2-3
TGTGCCAGTAGTATAAGTAGAGGGGGCGGGCACCCGACAGATACGCAGTATTTT
CASSISRGGGHPTDTQYF
>TRBD2|-|TRBV13|TRBJ2-1
TGTGCCAGCAGCCTCCGGGACTACCTAAGCTCCTACAATGAGCAGTTCTTC
CASSLRDYLSSYNEQFF
>TRBD2|-|TRBV11-2|TRBJ2-2
TGTGCCAGCAGCTTAGGGGGAGGGCAGTCCACCGGGGAGCTGTTTTTT
CASSLGGGQSTGELFF
>TRBD1|-|TRBV4-3|TRBJ2-7
TGCGCCAGCAGCCAAGATTGGCCGGGACAGGCCTACGAGCAGTACTTC
CASSQDWPGQAYEQYF
>-|-|TRBV7-9|TRBJ2-5
TGTGCCAGCGGTCATCTAGGCGGGACCCAGTACTTC
CASGHLGGTQYF
>TRBD1|-|TRBV5-4|TRBJ2-7
TGTGCCAGCAGCTTGGGGGGACAGGGGAACTACGAGCAGTACTTC
CASSLGGQGNYEQYF
>TRBD1|-|TRBV27|TRBJ2-1
TGTGCCAGCAGGACAGGGGGAGCGGAAGATGGCAATGAGCAGTTCTTC
CASRTGGAEDGNEQFF
>TRBD2|once|TRBV4-2|TRBJ2-7
TGTGCCAGCAGCCAAGATACCAGCGGGAGTGACGAGCAGTACTTC
CASSQDTSGSDEQYF
>-|-|TRBV7-3|TRBJ2-2
TGTGCCAGCAGCAAACAGCATTCCACAGAATCCGGGGAGCTGTTTTTT
CASSKQHSTESGELFF
>-|-|TRBV2|TRBJ1-1
TGTGCCAGCAGTGAAGCGCTTCTTGGAGAGGGGAACACTGAAGCTTTCTTT
CASSEALLGEGNTEAFF
>-|-|TRBV4-3|TRBJ2-3
TGCGCCAGCAGCCCCACAAGGGGGTTTACAGATACGCAGTATTTT
CASSPTRGFTDTQYF
>-|few|TRBV5-6|TRBJ1-5
TGTGCCAGCAGCTTCGGATTAACGGGGCAGCCCCAGCATTTT
CASSFGLTGQPQHF
>TRBD1|few|TRBV4-1|TRBJ1-5
TGCGCCAGCAGCCAAGATTATTTAGCGGGACAGGGGATTGTTCAGCCCCAGCATTTT
CASSQDYLAGQGIVQPQHF
>TRBD1|-|TRBV28|TRBJ1-2
TGTGCCAGCAGGACAACGAAACAGGGGGAGAATGGCTACACCTTC
CASRTTKQGENGYTF
>TRBD2|-|TRBV27|TRBJ2-5
TGTGCCAGCAGTTTCGGTTGGCGGGGGGAAGAGACCCAGTACTTC
CASSFGWRGEETQYF
>TRBD2|-|TRBV28|TRBJ2-3
TGTGCCAGCAGGTCAGCGGGAGGCGCAGATACGCAGTATTTT
CASRSAGGADTQYF
>-|once|TRBV7-3|TRBJ1-1
TGTGCCAGCAGCTTACGGGAGTACGCTGAAGCTTTCTTT
CASSLREYAEAFF
>-|once|TRBV7-2|TRBJ2-5
TGTGCCAGCAACTCGGGTCCAAAGCAAGAGACCCAGTACTTC
CASNSGPKQETQYF
>TRBD1|-|TRBV7-9|TRBJ1-5
TGTGCCAGCAGCATCTGGAGCCGGGACAGGGAAAGCAATCAGCCCCAGCATTTT
CASSIWSRDRESNQPQHF
>TRBD1|-|TRBV28|TRBJ2-6
TGTGCCAGCAGTACAAGACAGGGGACCAACGTCCTGACTTTC
CASSTRQGTNVLTF
>-|-|TRBV4-1|TRBJ2-7
TGCGCCAGCAGCCTTCGGGACTCGGAGAACTACGAGCAGTACTTC
CASSLRDSENYEQYF
>TRBD1|-|TRBV19|TRBJ1-2
TGTGCCAGTAGTATGACAGGGATTTATGGCTACACCTTC
CASSMTGIYGYTF
>TRBD2|once|TRBV7-9|TRBJ2-7
TGTGCCAGCAGTTTCGAGGGACTAGCTTCCTACGAGCAGTACTTC
CASSFEGLASYEQYF
>-|-|TRBV11-3|TRBJ2-7
TGTGCCAGCAGTCTTCATGGTGGGAGCTCCTACGAGCAGTACTTC
CASSLHGGSSYEQYF
>-|-|TRBV27|TRBJ2-3
TGTGCCAGCAGTATGTTCAGGGCAGATACGCAGTATTTT
CASSMFRADTQYF
>TRBD2|-|TRBV4-2|TRBJ2-7
TGTGCCAGCAGCCAAGATCTACTAGCGGGAGAGCAGTACTTC
CASSQDLLAGEQYF
>-|few|TRBV19|TRBJ2-7
TGTGCCAGTAGTATGAGGCTCTCCGAGCAGTACTTC
CASSMRLSEQYF
>-|-|TRBV7-9|TRBJ2-7
TGTGCCAGCAGCTTTCTTCGACAGGCGGGCGGCTACGAGCAGTACTTC
CASSFLRQAGGYEQYF
>TRBD1|-|TRBV5-6|TRBJ1-2
TGTGCCAGCAGCTTGGCCGAAACTGGGACAGGGGGAGGCTACACCTTC
CASSLAETGTGGGYTF
>-|-|TRBV9|TRBJ2-3
TGTGCCAGCAGCTCCCGCGGGGACCTCACAGATACGCAGTATTTT
CASSSRGDLTDTQYF
>-|-|TRBV7-2|TRBJ1-1
TGTGCCAGCAGCTTAGCGGAGGGGACTGAAGCTTTCTTT
CASSLAEGTEAFF
>-|once|TRBV2|TRBJ2-7
TGTGCCAGCAGTGAGGGGGGGGCGACCTACGAGCAGTACTTC
CASSEGGATYEQYF
>TRBD1|-|TRBV7-2|TRBJ2-7
TGTGCCAGCAGCTCAGGACAGGGGGTCTACGAGCAGTACTTC
CASSSGQGVYEQYF